Listed below are T cell receptor beta chains from one sample, sequenced in a study of blood T cell repertoires in COVID-19. The data were produced by immunoSEQ multiplex PCR, yet TCRdb's version contains in-frame clones alone and is incomplete. The data hold 200,000 to 250,000 clones, with approximately 80% observed a single time. Sequencing used peripheral blood. The receptors were sampled from a human donor in a cohort sampled during active COVID-19. CDR3s include the opening cysteine and the closing phenylalanine or tryptophan. The D gene is left open where the match is weak. Clone size appears in some rows only: once, few, many, or a class for an expanded clone.

NA,TRBV9,TRBJ1-2,NA,TGTGCCAGCAGCGTAGGTCAGTATGGCTACACCTTC,CASSVGQYGYTF
NA,TRBV3-1/TRBV3-2,TRBJ2-1,NA,TGTGCCAGCAGCCAAGTTAGAGAGCAGTTCTTC,CASSQVREQFF
NA,TRBV4-2,TRBJ1-2,NA,TGTGCCAGCAGCCAAGATAAAACAGGCATCTATGGCTACACCTTC,CASSQDKTGIYGYTF
once,TRBV13,TRBJ2-5,NA,TGTGCCAGCAGCTTAGAGGGAGGCGAGACCCAGTACTTC,CASSLEGGETQYF
NA,TRBV7-2,TRBJ2-7,NA,TGTGCCAGCAGCTCAACAGATACCTACGAGCAGTACTTC,CASSSTDTYEQYF
NA,TRBV7-2,TRBJ2-3,TRBD2,TGTGCCAGCACCCCGGGACTAGGGTCCGATACGCAGTATTTT,CASTPGLGSDTQYF
NA,TRBV5-4,TRBJ2-2,NA,TGTGCCAGCAGCTTGGGGGGGCGCGGCACCGGGGAGCTGTTTTTT,CASSLGGRGTGELFF
once,TRBV5-4,TRBJ2-2,NA,TGTGCCAGCAGCTTGGTCGGGGAGAACACCGGGGAGCTGTTTTTT,CASSLVGENTGELFF
NA,TRBV18,TRBJ1-2,TRBD1,TGTGCCAGCTCACCAACAGGGGACTATGGCTACACCTTC,CASSPTGDYGYTF
NA,TRBV5-5,TRBJ1-1,NA,TGTGCCAGCAACTCCCGTCGGGGTAACACTGAAGCTTTCTTT,CASNSRRGNTEAFF
NA,TRBV9,TRBJ2-1,TRBD2,TGTGCCAGCAGCTCTCTAGCGGGGGGTTACAATGAGCAGTTCTTC,CASSSLAGGYNEQFF
many,TRBV2,TRBJ2-5,TRBD2,TGTGCCAGCAGTGGTTTAGGAAGGACTAGCGGGGGGCAAGAGACCCAGTACTTC,CASSGLGRTSGGQETQYF
NA,TRBV3-1/TRBV3-2,TRBJ1-2,TRBD1,TGTGCCAGCACCCTTAACTCCTCAACAGGGGGGATCTATGGCTACACCTTC,CASTLNSSTGGIYGYTF
NA,TRBV2,TRBJ2-7,NA,TGTGCCAGCGGTTTAGGGGGCTACGAGCAGTACTTC,CASGLGGYEQYF
NA,TRBV4-3,TRBJ2-2,TRBD1,TGCGCCAGCAGCCAAGGGACAGGTTTTAACACCGGGGAGCTGTTTTTT,CASSQGTGFNTGELFF
few,TRBV28,TRBJ1-2,NA,TGTGCCAGCAGTTCCACAGGGTCTCAGGGGAGAGGCTATGGCTACACCTTC,CASSSTGSQGRGYGYTF
NA,TRBV6-5,TRBJ1-1,NA,TGTGCCAGCAGGCCGTCCAGGGAATTTGGCACTGAAGCTTTCTTT,CASRPSREFGTEAFF
NA,TRBV5-1,TRBJ1-1,NA,TGCGCCAGCAGCTTGTATACAGATATGAACACTGAAGCTTTCTTT,CASSLYTDMNTEAFF
NA,TRBV5-1,TRBJ2-1,TRBD2,TGCGCCAGCAGGTGGACTAGCGGGTCAGGGGATGAGCAGTTCTTC,CASRWTSGSGDEQFF
NA,TRBV2,TRBJ1-5,NA,TGTGCCAGCAGTGGAGGGTATAGCAATCAGCCCCAGCATTTT,CASSGGYSNQPQHF
once,TRBV18,TRBJ2-3,TRBD1,TGTGCCAGCTCACCCCTTGTGACAGGGGACACAGATACGCAGTATTTT,CASSPLVTGDTDTQYF
few,TRBV7-7,TRBJ2-2,TRBD2,TGTGCTAGCAGCTTAGATCTGGCTAGCGGGGGGAACACCGGGGAGCTGTTTTTT,CASSLDLASGGNTGELFF
NA,TRBV3-1/TRBV3-2,TRBJ1-3,TRBD1,TGTGCCAGCAGCCCCAGGGACAGGAACTCTGGAAACACCATATATTTT,CASSPRDRNSGNTIYF
few,TRBV5-1,TRBJ1-1,NA,TGCGCCAGCAGCTTGGAGGCGGACATGAACACTGAAGCTTTCTTT,CASSLEADMNTEAFF
NA,TRBV5-6,TRBJ1-3,NA,TGTGCCAGCAGCCTGAGAGGAAAAAGAGACACCATATATTTT,CASSLRGKRDTIYF
NA,TRBV4-1,TRBJ2-2,NA,TGCGCCAGCAGCCGATCCGGGACAAAGAACACCGGGGAGCTGTTTTTT,CASSRSGTKNTGELFF
NA,TRBV19,TRBJ2-3,NA,TGTGCCAGTAGTATGGGGGCTCGACGAGATACGCAGTATTTT,CASSMGARRDTQYF
NA,TRBV6-1,TRBJ1-5,TRBD1,TGTGCCAGCAGTGAGCCCCCGGGACAGGGGAATCATTTT,CASSEPPGQGNHF
NA,TRBV6-2/TRBV6-3,TRBJ2-5,NA,TGTGCCAGCAGCCAGGGGGAGACCCAGTACTTC,CASSQGETQYF
NA,TRBV30,TRBJ1-6,TRBD1,TGTGCCTGGAGTGGCCCGGGACAGGGAACCCGCGGGAGGTCACCCCTCCACTTT,CAWSGPGQGTRGRSPLHF
NA,TRBV24-1,TRBJ1-2,NA,TGTGCCACCAGTGGTCCTGACAGAGCTACCTTAGGGGGCTACACCTTC,CATSGPDRATLGGYTF
once,TRBV15,TRBJ2-7,TRBD1,TGTGCCACCAGCAGAGATTGGGACAGGGGGCAATCCTACGAGCAGTACTTC,CATSRDWDRGQSYEQYF
NA,TRBV5-4,TRBJ2-1,NA,TGTGCCAACCGGAGGAGGGAAGGGGAGGATGAGCAGTTCTTC,CANRRREGEDEQFF
NA,TRBV7-2,TRBJ1-3,NA,TGTGCCAGCAGCTTACAGACCGGGGACACCATATATTTT,CASSLQTGDTIYF
NA,TRBV29-1,TRBJ2-1,NA,TGCAGCGTCGATACAAGCCTAGAGGGTGAGCAGTTCTTC,CSVDTSLEGEQFF
NA,TRBV3-1/TRBV3-2,TRBJ1-5,NA,TGTGCCAGCAGCCAAGGTAGACAGCCCCAGCATTTT,CASSQGRQPQHF
NA,TRBV14,TRBJ2-1,TRBD2,TGTGCCAGCAGCCAACTAGCGGGAAGAAACAATGAGCAGTTCTTC,CASSQLAGRNNEQFF
NA,TRBV27,TRBJ2-1,NA,TGTGCCAGCAGTTTTTCAACAGGCCCCTACAATGAGCAGTTCTTC,CASSFSTGPYNEQFF
NA,TRBV7-2,TRBJ2-4,NA,TGTGCCAGCACCGCACACCCAGCCAAAAACATTCAGTACTTC,CASTAHPAKNIQYF
NA,TRBV24-1,TRBJ1-5,NA,TGTGCCACCGCGCGGGGCGCAGGTCAGCCCCAGCATTTT,CATARGAGQPQHF
NA,TRBV5-6,TRBJ1-1,NA,TGTGCCAGCAGCTCTTTAAGAGAAGTAAACACTGAAGCTTTCTTT,CASSSLREVNTEAFF
NA,TRBV24-1,TRBJ2-2,NA,TGTGCCACCAGTGATGTAAAAGCTGTGGCGGGGAACACCGGGGAGCTGTTTTTT,CATSDVKAVAGNTGELFF
NA,TRBV5-1,TRBJ1-1,NA,TGCGCCAGCAGCTTGGTGCAGGGCCAAAATGAAGCTTTCTTT,CASSLVQGQNEAFF
NA,TRBV18,TRBJ1-6,TRBD1,TGTGCCAGCTCACGTGGGACAGGGAGTAGTTCACCCCTCCACTTT,CASSRGTGSSSPLHF
few,TRBV2,TRBJ1-5,NA,TGTGCCAGCAGGGCCCAGGGCGGCAATCAGCCCCAGCATTTT,CASRAQGGNQPQHF
NA,TRBV5-6,TRBJ1-1,NA,TGTGCCAGCAGCTTGCGGAGAGGCTCGAACACTGAAGCTTTCTTT,CASSLRRGSNTEAFF
NA,TRBV28,TRBJ1-1,NA,TGTGCCAGCAGACGCACAGGGATGCCTGAAGCTTTCTTT,CASRRTGMPEAFF
NA,TRBV7-2,TRBJ2-3,TRBD2,TGTGCCAGCAGCCCGCAAGCGGGGACAGATACGCAGTATTTT,CASSPQAGTDTQYF